This section outlines one T cell receptor beta chain sequence together with its context. Its antigen is still unknown. Measured with immunoSEQ multiplex PCR; TCRdb has only the in-frame clones, and not every one. This sample has under 150,000 clones, with roughly 92% found just once. This sample is drawn from a study of T cell responses to AZD1222 COVID-19 vaccine. General study results and limits: Nearly half of spike-specific TCRs reportedly target unmutated variant regions.

The germline V gene has CDR1 SEHNR and CDR2 FQNEAQ (reference sequence). V lost 5 bases, J lost 5 bases, and 4 bases stayed unmatched. The CDR3 runs to 14 residues. Pooled together were second doses at about 4 or about 12 weeks. The chain combines TRBV7-9 with TRBJ1-4; 8 bases agree with TRBD1. The sample in question was peripheral blood, obtained 28 days after the second AZD1222 dose. This sequence originates from an adult who received the AZD1222 COVID-19 vaccine. The CDR3 protein is CASSRGQGNEKLFF. The CDR3 nucleotides read TGTGCCAGCAGCCGTGGACAGGGAAATGAAAAACTGTTTTTT.